The entry that follows covers one TCR beta chain sequence. No antigen is known for it. There are no base qualities to consult, and no much larger clone falls within one base. V is pared back by 6 bases and J by 7 bases, with 11 bases lying between the germline termini. As encoded in the germline V gene, CDR1 is MNHNS while CDR2 is SASEGT. Counted from cysteine to phenylalanine, this CDR3 has 12 amino acids. The kept DNA is CDR3 alone, 36 bases in frame from the first base. The data were obtained in a study of response to subunit inactivated influenza vaccine (dated by TCRdb to 2017 to 2018). Regarding the complete study: Deep quantitative profiling of the T cell receptor repertoire was used in the study to follow responses to a trivalent subunit inactivated influenza vaccine. Here is what the overall study found, with its caveats: According to the authors, only a limited number of new T cells may be recruited by each seasonal influenza vaccination.

Libraries were built with RT-PCR. Sequenced on an Illumina HiSeq 2500. Using fastp trimming at Q25 and MiXCR clonotype assembly, TCRdb reanalyzed the public sequencing data and kept in-frame beta chains. Entries that share a CDR3 protein sequence are merged under the most common genes and DNA. Recorded for this sample are approximately 520,000 distinct CDR3 sequences; about 25% of them occurred a single time. The top ten hold around 1.8% of the sample. Source: CD4+ T cells sorted from PBMCs, taken approximately 5 days after vaccination. The chain uses TRBV6-1 and TRBJ2-3, with no reliable assignment of the D segment. This TCR was recovered from a man aged 45-65 years who received an inactivated influenza vaccine. Donor details come from another sample of the same person, matched by shared clones. For the CDR3, the sequence is CASSHTLNTQYF. At the DNA level, the sequence is TGTGCCAGCAGCCATACTTTAAATACGCAGTATTTT.